This T cell receptor beta chain was documented in a study of T cell changes during pregnancy in multiple sclerosis. The J segment lost 1 base and the V segment lost 5 bases, leaving 8 bases of the junction unmatched. The CDR3 length is 18 residues. Per the germline V gene, CDR1 is SGHTA and CDR2 is FQGNSA. This table comes from immunoSEQ multiplex PCR, and its TCRdb copy is limited to in-frame clones, with some not included. This sample carries 45,000 to 65,000 clones, 92% of them seen once, and the ten largest clones take less than 0.65%. The V call is TRBV7-2, the J call TRBJ2-4; TRBD2 matches at 13 bases. The input for sequencing was CD4+ T cells from peripheral blood mononuclear cells, taken after pregnancy. The sequence derives from a female donor with multiple sclerosis, enrolled in a pregnancy study. The DNA of the CDR3 is TGTGCCAGCAGCGACGGACTAGCGGGAGTACGGGCCAAAAACATTCAGTACTTC. This sequence encodes CASSDGLAGVRAKNIQYF.